Listed below are T cell receptor beta chains from one sample, sequenced in a study of T cell repertoires in cytomegalovirus infection. TCRdb fed the reads into MiXCR, producing one record per CDR3 protein. The repertoire has about 130,000 distinct CDR3 sequences, less than 9.5% of them found once; the top ten carry roughly a tenth. The sample was PBMCs. The receptors were sampled from a human donor in good health (CMV status not recorded). Some clones in this sample may be carry-over from other donors' samples. Both conserved end residues are part of each CDR3. The order of the fields is J gene, D gene, clone size, V gene, CDR3 protein, CDR3 DNA. The D gene is left open where the match is weak. Not every row has a clone size; where given, it reads once, few, many or a size class.

>TRBJ2-7|NA|NA|TRBV27
CASSLSIPYEQYF
TGTGCCAGCAGTTTATCCATCCCCTACGAGCAGTACTTC
>TRBJ1-1|NA|NA|TRBV5-6
CASSSKLSWEAFF
TGTGCCAGCAGCTCTAAACTGAGTTGGGAAGCTTTCTTT
>TRBJ1-1|NA|many|TRBV5-6
CASSILEALEAFF
TGTGCCAGCAGCATACTGGAGGCGCTTGAAGCTTTCTTT
>TRBJ1-6|NA|many|TRBV4-2
CASSSPGRPINSPLHF
TGTGCCAGCAGCTCCCCGGGCAGGCCCATCAATTCACCCCTCCACTTT
>TRBJ1-2|NA|many|TRBV5-5
CASSFPRQVPGYTF
TGTGCCAGCAGCTTTCCCAGGCAGGTCCCCGGCTACACCTTC
>TRBJ2-5|NA|NA|TRBV5-6
CASSRGQIQETQYF
TGTGCCAGCAGCCGCGGACAGATCCAAGAGACCCAGTACTTC
>TRBJ1-2|TRBD1|many|TRBV6-5
CASSPLTGGLDGYTF
TGTGCCAGCAGTCCTCTCACAGGGGGCTTGGATGGCTACACCTTC
>TRBJ2-7|NA|many|TRBV6-5
CASSYATGTAGGSSYEQYF
TGTGCCAGCAGTTACGCGACGGGGACCGCCGGGGGTAGCTCCTACGAGCAGTACTTC
>TRBJ1-5|TRBD1|many|TRBV2
CASSAGTVGHQPQHF
TGTGCCAGCAGCGCCGGGACAGTAGGCCATCAGCCCCAGCATTTT
>TRBJ2-5|NA|many|TRBV12-3/TRBV12-4
CASSRTVQETQYF
TGTGCCAGCAGCCGGACAGTCCAAGAGACCCAGTACTTC
>TRBJ1-5|NA|NA|TRBV2
CASSTGPRAQPQHF
TGTGCCAGCAGTACCGGGCCCCGAGCCCAGCCCCAGCATTTT
>TRBJ1-5|NA|many|TRBV19
CASNGQSKNQPQHF
TGTGCCAGTAACGGACAGTCCAAGAATCAGCCCCAGCATTTT
>TRBJ2-3|NA|NA|TRBV29-1
CSVEGGQSTDTQYF
TGCAGCGTTGAGGGCGGGCAAAGCACAGATACGCAGTATTTT
>TRBJ2-7|NA|many|TRBV7-2
CASSLSWGNEQYF
TGTGCCAGCAGCTTATCATGGGGTAACGAGCAGTACTTC
>TRBJ1-1|NA|few|TRBV7-9
CALGEASTEAFF
TGTGCCCTAGGAGAGGCATCCACTGAAGCTTTCTTT
>TRBJ1-1|NA|many|TRBV9
CASSVEVGSPEAFF
TGTGCCAGCAGCGTAGAGGTAGGGAGCCCTGAAGCTTTCTTT
>TRBJ1-1|TRBD1|many|TRBV6-4
CASRSEGQTNTEAFF
TGTGCCAGCAGGAGCGAGGGACAGACGAACACTGAAGCTTTCTTT
>TRBJ2-4|TRBD2|many|TRBV7-3
CASSSGTGNIQYF
TGTGCCAGCAGCAGCGGGACTGGTAACATTCAGTACTTC
>TRBJ2-5|TRBD2|many|TRBV7-2
CASSLFTLAGETQYF
TGTGCCAGCAGCTTATTTACACTAGCGGGGGAGACCCAGTACTTC